One sample yielded the 19 T cell receptor beta chains listed below, sequenced in a study of PD-1 blockade in classical Hodgkin lymphoma. Every one of the patients relapsed after autologous stem cell transplantation (brentuximab vedotin exposure was variable). Profiling relied on immunoSEQ multiplex PCR, and the TCRdb table lists in-frame clones only, not all of them. The sample yields around 45,000 clones, 65% to 85% seen once. The specimen was peripheral blood mononuclear cells (PBMCs), collected before the second cycle of nivolumab. These receptors were collected from a human donor with classical Hodgkin lymphoma.

The CDR3 sequence: CASSPVVTGGDIQYF. CDR3 in DNA: TGTGCCAGCTCACCGGTGGTAACAGGGGGAGACATTCAGTACTTC. The gene calls are TRBV18 and TRBJ2-4; the match to TRBD1 covers 8 bases. The CDR3 totals 15 residues. The ends lost 3 bases at V and 8 bases at J; junction bases unmatched: 9. Germline CDR1 KGHSH, CDR2 LQKENI.

The chain employs TRBV7-6 and TRBJ2-1; 10 nucleotides match TRBD1. This CDR3 contains 15 residues. Germline values: CDR1 SGHVS, CDR2 FNYEAQ. J lost 8 bases, V lost 1 base, and 5 bases had no gene match. CDR3 DNA: TGTGCCAGCAGCTTAGGGGGGACAGGGGAGCATGAGCAGTTCTTC. It yields the protein CASSLGGTGEHEQFF.

The chain joins TRBV6-5 to TRBJ1-1, with D possibly TRBD1 on 6 matching bases. The germline V gene encodes CDR1 MNHEY and CDR2 SVGAGI. The V and J ends lost 3 bases and 5 bases respectively, with 19 bases between them. This CDR3 has 16 amino acids. The DNA of the CDR3 is TGTGCCAGCAGTTATTTGTCCGGGACACCGAAGACTGAAGCTTTCTTT. This translates into CASSYLSGTPKTEAFF.

This clone was seen more than once but under ten times. The chain couples TRBV19 to TRBJ2-1; D assignment may be TRBD1 or TRBD2 (5 bases each). The V end was cut by 3 bases, the J end by 7 bases, with 19 bases between. The CDR3 has 16 amino acids. Looked up from germline, CDR1 is LNHDA and CDR2 is SQIVND (reference sequence). CDR3 residues: CASSMELGAERNEQFF. As DNA, the CDR3 is TGTGCCAGTAGTATGGAACTAGGGGCGGAGAGGAATGAGCAGTTCTTC.

The chain employs TRBV2 and TRBJ2-2; D is ambiguous. V lost 7 bases and J lost 2, with 11 bases in between. This CDR3 has 14 amino acids. Germline-derived CDR1 and CDR2 are SNHLY and FYNNEI. CDR3 region: CASTVAVNTGELFF. CDR3 sequence (DNA): TGTGCCAGCACTGTCGCGGTAAACACCGGGGAGCTGTTTTTT.

The rearrangement links TRBV28 to TRBJ2-7, with 7 bases that match TRBD1. The germline V gene has CDR1 MDHEN and CDR2 SYDVKM. The CDR3 loop spans 13 amino acids. The V segment lost 7 bases and the J segment 4 bases; nucleotides outside the gene matches: 7. CDR3 residues: CASTETGLYEQYF. CDR3 nucleotide sequence: TGTGCCAGCACCGAGACAGGGTTGTACGAGCAGTACTTC. The variable domain in full, with the rest retrieved from reference TRBV28 and TRBJ2-7, is DVKVTQSSRYLVKRTGEKVFLECVQDMDHENMFWYRQDPGLGLRLIYFSYDVKMKEKGDIPEGYSVSREKKERFSLILESASTNQTSMYLCASTETGLYEQYFGPGTRLTVT.

V is TRBV11-2 and J is TRBJ1-4; 7 bases map to TRBD1. Germline V gene sequence: CDR1 SGHAT, CDR2 FQNNGV. There are 13 residues in the CDR3. Unmatched junction bases numbered 10, after V lost 6 bases and J lost 12 bases. CDR3 region: CASSTTGEHELFF. The CDR3 nucleotides read TGTGCCAGCAGTACAACAGGGGAGCACGAACTGTTTTTT. Drawing the rest from reference TRBV11-2 and TRBJ1-4, the complete variable domain is EAGVAQSPRYKIIEKRQSVAFWCNPISGHATLYWYQQILGQGPKLLIQFQNNGVVDDSQLPKDRFSAERLKGVDSTLKIQPAKLEDSAVYLCASSTTGEHELFFGSGTQLSVL.

The CDR3 here is CASSFGQVYF. The CDR3 nucleotides read TGTGCCAGCAGTTTCGGACAGGTATATTTT. The chain is built from TRBV6-6 and TRBJ2-3; TRBD1 agrees at 7 bases. CDR3 size: 10 residues. Losses at the gene ends were 4 bases for V and 15 bases for J; bases not matched to a gene: 4. CDR1 is MNHNY, CDR2 SVGAGI, per germline (reference sequence).

A word on this clone: Distinct nucleotide sequences in the sample also encode this CDR3. The rearrangement uses TRBV27 and TRBJ2-2; 11 nucleotides agree with TRBD2. Germline V lookup: CDR1 MNHEY, CDR2 SMNVEV (reference sequence). Germline trimming cut 5 bases from V and 1 base from J; bases unmatched to any gene: 0. This CDR3 is built from 15 residues. CDR3 sequence (DNA): TGTGCCAGCAGTGGGACTAGCGGGAACACCGGGGAGCTGTTTTTT. Its translation: CASSGTSGNTGELFF.

In this sample, this clone turned up a few times. The chain links TRBV6-6 to TRBJ1-2, with D uncertain. Trimming removed 6 bases from V and 3 bases from J, with 11 bases in between. The germline V gene encodes CDR1 MNHNY and CDR2 SVGAGI (reference sequence). The CDR3 has 13 amino acids. The CDR3 coding sequence is TGTGCCAGCAGATCCGTTGCTGACTATGGCTACACCTTC. This codes for CASRSVADYGYTF.

This clone was observed a few times. The chain uses TRBV7-2 and TRBJ2-3; maybe TRBD2 (6 bases). The CDR3 is made up of 14 amino acids. Germline CDR1 is SGHTA and CDR2 is FQGNSA. Deletions cut 0 bases from V and 6 bases from J, with 10 bases between. The CDR3: CASSLAGGWDTQYF. CDR3 sequence (DNA): TGTGCCAGCAGCTTAGCGGGGGGATGGGATACGCAGTATTTT.

The gene calls are TRBV27 and TRBJ2-7; 7 nucleotides line up with TRBD1. J lost 1 base, V lost 3 bases, and 3 bases had no gene match. CDR3 size: 14 residues. Germline V lookup: CDR1 MNHEY, CDR2 SMNVEV (reference sequence). CDR3 protein: CASSLMTGSYEQYF. The DNA for the CDR3 is TGTGCCAGCAGTTTGATGACAGGGTCCTACGAGCAGTACTTC.

This clone was found once. The chain couples TRBV29-1 to TRBJ1-2, with 9 positions matching TRBD1. J was trimmed by 4 bases and V by 7 bases; bases with no gene match: 7. This CDR3 has 13 residues. Germline assignment: CDR1 SQVTM and CDR2 ANQGSEA. CDR3 nucleotides: TGCAGCGCTCTAGGGACAGGGATCTATGGCTACACCTTC. Translating gives CSALGTGIYGYTF.

The chain carries TRBV6-5 and TRBJ2-3; 10 bases align to TRBD2. Germline lookup yields CDR1 MNHEY and CDR2 SVGAGI. Trimming removed 0 bases from V and 6 bases from J; junction bases left unmatched: 6. This CDR3 contains 16 residues. The CDR3 sequence is CASSYSPGLAFDTQYF. For the CDR3, the DNA is TGTGCCAGCAGTTACTCGCCGGGACTAGCGTTCGATACGCAGTATTTT.

This clone was seen a few times. The chain has TRBV6-1 and TRBJ1-5; D gene ambiguous. The CDR3 loop spans 12 amino acids. Trimming cost V 4 bases and J 8 bases, with 9 bases left between them. Germline CDR1 is MNHNS and CDR2 is SASEGT. The CDR3 loop reads CASSALGEPQHF. CDR3 in DNA: TGTGCCAGCAGTGCCCTCGGGGAGCCCCAGCATTTT.

The CDR3 sequence is CATSRDPGGLGRLGYGYTF. CDR3 bases: TGTGCCACCAGCAGAGATCCGGGGGGACTTGGGAGGTTGGGCTATGGCTACACCTTC. The chain uses TRBV15 and TRBJ1-2; tentatively, D is TRBD1 (5 bases). With 0 bases removed from V and 4 bases from J, the gap between germline ends came to 24 bases. Germline CDR1 and CDR2: LNHNV and YYDKDF (reference sequence). The CDR3 runs to 19 residues.

Here the CDR3 DNA reads TGTGCCAGTAGAACGACAGGGGGAGGCACCGGGGAGCTGTTTTTT. This translates into CASRTTGGGTGELFF. The chain uses TRBV19 and TRBJ2-2, with 9 bases identical to TRBD1. Germline CDR1 and CDR2: LNHDA and SQIVND (reference sequence). CDR3 length equals 15 residues. The V gene end was trimmed by 6 bases and the J gene end by 4 bases; junction bases not matched to a gene: 6.

This clone was observed a handful of times. This sequence joins TRBV19 and TRBJ2-7, with 10 bases identical to TRBD2. This CDR3 comprises 14 residues. CDR1 is LNHDA, CDR2 SQIVND, per germline (reference sequence). V dropped 1 base and J dropped 3; count of bases not matched to a gene: 0. The chain's CDR3 is CASSIASGSYEQYF. CDR3 nucleotide sequence: TGTGCCAGTAGTATAGCTAGCGGGAGCTACGAGCAGTACTTC.

The J gene is TRBJ1-4, the V gene TRBV5-8; TRBD1 aligns across 7 bases. Germline values: CDR1 SGHTS, CDR2 YDEGEE. The trim removed 6 bases at V and 6 bases at J, leaving 8 bases unmatched. CDR3 length: 14 amino acids. The DNA for the CDR3 is TGTGCCAGCACGGGACAGCGTCGGGATGAAAAACTGTTTTTT. Its translation: CASTGQRRDEKLFF. Variable domain in full (rest from reference TRBV5-8 and TRBJ1-4): EAGVTQSPTHLIKTRGQQATLRCSPISGHTSVYWYQQALGLGLQFLLWYDEGEERNRGNFPPRFSGRQFPNYSSELNVNALELEDSALYLCASTGQRRDEKLFFGSGTQLSVL.